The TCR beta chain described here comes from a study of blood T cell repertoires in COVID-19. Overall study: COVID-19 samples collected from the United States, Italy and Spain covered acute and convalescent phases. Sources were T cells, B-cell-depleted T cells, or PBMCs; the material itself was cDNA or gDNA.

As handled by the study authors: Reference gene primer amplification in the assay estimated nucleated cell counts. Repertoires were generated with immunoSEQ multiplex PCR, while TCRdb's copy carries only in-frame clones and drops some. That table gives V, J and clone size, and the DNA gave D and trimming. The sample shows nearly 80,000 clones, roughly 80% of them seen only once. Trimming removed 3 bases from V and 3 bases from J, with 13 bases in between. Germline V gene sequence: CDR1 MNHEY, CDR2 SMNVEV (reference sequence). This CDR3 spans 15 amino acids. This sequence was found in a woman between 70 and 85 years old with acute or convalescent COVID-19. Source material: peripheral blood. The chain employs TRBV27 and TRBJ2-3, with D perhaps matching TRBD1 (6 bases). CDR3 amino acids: CASSFDPQGTDTQYF. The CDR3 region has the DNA TGTGCCAGCAGTTTTGATCCCCAGGGGACAGATACGCAGTATTTT.